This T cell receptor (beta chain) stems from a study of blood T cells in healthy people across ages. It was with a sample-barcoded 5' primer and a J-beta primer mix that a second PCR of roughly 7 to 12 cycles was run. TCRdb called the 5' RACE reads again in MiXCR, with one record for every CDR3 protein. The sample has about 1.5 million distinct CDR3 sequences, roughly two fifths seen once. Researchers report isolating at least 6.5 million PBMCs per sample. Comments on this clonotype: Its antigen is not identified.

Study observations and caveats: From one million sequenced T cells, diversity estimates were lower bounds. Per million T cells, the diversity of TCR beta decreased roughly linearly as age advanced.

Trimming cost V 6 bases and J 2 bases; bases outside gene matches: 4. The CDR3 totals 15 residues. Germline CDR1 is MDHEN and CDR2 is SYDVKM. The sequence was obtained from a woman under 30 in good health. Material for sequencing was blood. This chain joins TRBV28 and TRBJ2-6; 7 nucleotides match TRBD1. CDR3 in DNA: TGTGCCAGCAGACTACAGGGGACTGGGGCCAACGTCCTGACTTTC. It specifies CASRLQGTGANVLTF.